This is a list of T cell receptor beta chains from one sample in a study of blood T cell repertoires in COVID-19. Method: immunoSEQ multiplex PCR; TCRdb's copy keeps in-frame clones and lacks some. The data contain fewer than 300,000 clones, approximately 81% of them singletons. The specimen was peripheral blood. The receptors stem from a woman in her late teens or twenties with acute or convalescent COVID-19. Each CDR3 is given without its conserved first and last residue. A D gene is named only where the DNA matches it firmly. A row's size may be missing; if present it is once, few, many or a size class.

TRBD2 TRBV6-5 - ASSLLAGDEQY
- TRBV5-5 - ASSADSLNEKLF
- TRBV11-3 - ASSESKNGGDTQY
TRBD1 TRBV3-1/TRBV3-2 - ASSQDSRTGALSSPLH
TRBD1 TRBV10-3 few AISGTGGEKLF
TRBD1 TRBV6-5 once ASTRQGDTEAF
- TRBV27 - ASSSQGGRPQSFKQY
TRBD2 TRBV7-2 once ASGWGGGSYEQY
TRBD2 TRBV24-1 - ATAAGGLYNEQF
- TRBV30 - ALFLGSSYNSPLH
TRBD1 TRBV20-1 many SASYYRGQPQH
TRBD1 TRBV5-1 once ASSFEFRQGATQY
- TRBV3-1/TRBV3-2 - ASSQDVGGSAEQF
- TRBV12-3/TRBV12-4 - ASSLGLWQPQH
- TRBV4-1 once ASSQDFGGREKLF
TRBD1 TRBV18 - ASSPIQGTNEKLF
TRBD1 TRBV2 - ASKINRGLYEQY
TRBD2 TRBV5-1 - ASSPGLAGGPVGELF
- TRBV7-2 - ASSPIGGIPSGEQY
- TRBV3-1/TRBV3-2 - ASSPESGNYGYT
- TRBV29-1 once SVIGGLREAHSYEQY
TRBD1 TRBV5-1 - ASSLGDRGPYGYT
TRBD1 TRBV27 - ASSLFRQGVPYEQY
TRBD2 TRBV7-2 - ASSGFSGSITGELF
- TRBV10-3 - AISVGLGPAAYGYT
TRBD1 TRBV4-1 - ASSPGQGLAKNIQY
- TRBV24-1 - ATSDFVGWETEAF
TRBD1 TRBV5-6 - ASSPTGMTYEQY
- TRBV19 once ASTQQVLGTEAF
TRBD1 TRBV5-4 - ASSQGQTEKLF
TRBD2 TRBV5-6 few ASSPPGLADYEQY
- TRBV27 once ASSVDRGNQPQH
TRBD1 TRBV19 few ASSASGTGGVGKAF
TRBD2 TRBV30 - AWSVHPGTSGRAVYEQY
- TRBV7-3 - ASSPRTNPTINTGELF
TRBD2 TRBV9 - ASSLAGTSGDEQY
- TRBV30 - AWSGGGSRAF
- TRBV6-5 - ASSYSLGGQYNEQF
- TRBV19 - ASSITSAVNTEAF
TRBD2 TRBV5-4 few ASSLVPHQVAGAGNEQF
- TRBV18 - ASSPDSRETQY
- TRBV5-1 - ASSLGATSWGNEQY
TRBD1 TRBV29-1 many SVIRQGGIYGYT
TRBD2 TRBV5-1 - ASSWGLAVKETQY
- TRBV27 - ASSPTTDNSYEQY
- TRBV11-2 once ASSHPVRGRGGTDTQY
TRBD1 TRBV27 - ASRGTANYGYT
- TRBV5-1 - ASSLGPSGTGDTQY
- TRBV19 - ASSIPGLSNTGELF
TRBD2 TRBV28 - ASRGGLAGPRSSYNEQF
TRBD1 TRBV7-9 - ASSPRTQGSGEQY
TRBD1 TRBV5-6 - ASSFPTGSMRGDYGYT
- TRBV12-3/TRBV12-4 - ASSWGRYEQY